Each of the 25 T cell receptor beta chains below was sequenced from the same sample in a study of glioma-infiltrating T cells after dendritic cell vaccination. Profiling relied on immunoSEQ multiplex PCR, and the TCRdb table lists in-frame clones only, not all of them. The data show about 21,000 clones, about four fifths seen once. The starting material was blood, obtained before dendritic cell vaccination. The source of these receptors is a human donor with glioblastoma.

This rearrangement joins TRBV28 to TRBJ2-5, with 12 bases fitting TRBD2. The tail of the sequence fits TRBJ2-7 better, so the J call may be wrong. The CDR3 length is 16 residues. The germline CDR1 and CDR2 sequences are MDHEN and SYDVKM. The DNA of the CDR3 is TGTGCCAGCAGTTTAGCCGGACTAGCGGGGAATTACGAGCAGTACTTC. Translated: CASSLAGLAGNYEQYF.

V is TRBV7-9 and J is TRBJ2-7; 13 nucleotides line up with TRBD2. The CDR3 covers 16 residues. Trimming took 5 bases from V and 7 from J; bases not matched to a gene: 11. Germline loops: CDR1 SEHNR, CDR2 FQNEAQ (reference sequence). The CDR3, as DNA: TGTGCCAGCAGCGACCGGACTAGCGGGGGCGGTCAGGAGCAGTACTTC. The encoded protein is CASSDRTSGGGQEQYF. The variable domain in full, completed from reference TRBV7-9 and TRBJ2-7, reads DTGVSQNPRHKITKRGQNVTFRCDPISEHNRLYWYRQTLGQGPEFLTYFQNEAQLEKSRLLSDRFSAERPKGSFSTLEIQRTEQGDSAMYLCASSDRTSGGGQEQYFGPGTRLTVT.

The rearrangement uses TRBV27 and TRBJ2-2; D unresolved. This CDR3 contains 14 residues. Trimming cost V 1 base and J 2 bases, with 5 bases left between them. Germline assignment: CDR1 MNHEY and CDR2 SMNVEV (reference sequence). The CDR3 here is CASSLYTNTGELFF. DNA of the CDR3: TGTGCCAGCAGTTTATATACTAACACCGGGGAGCTGTTTTTT.

The count of this clone is one. The V gene is TRBV10-3, the J gene TRBJ2-7; 10 bases are shared with TRBD2. The V segment lost 6 bases and the J segment 5 bases; nucleotides outside the gene matches: 10. The germline V gene encodes CDR1 ENHRY and CDR2 SYGVKD. The length of the CDR3 is 15 residues. CDR3 in DNA: TGTGCCATCAGGGGGATAGCGGGGGGCCGTCACGAGCAGTACTTC. This codes for CAIRGIAGGRHEQYF.

The genes are TRBV19 and TRBJ1-4; 9 bases align to TRBD1. The V segment lost 4 bases and the J segment 7 bases; nucleotides outside the gene matches: 4. The length of the CDR3 is 14 residues. Germline V gives CDR1 LNHDA, CDR2 SQIVND (reference sequence). The DNA of the CDR3 is TGTGCCAGTAGTACGGGACAGGGACGTGAAAAACTGTTTTTT. Its protein is CASSTGQGREKLFF.

This rearrangement joins TRBV5-6 to TRBJ2-7; maybe TRBD2 (6 bases). V shed 5 bases and J shed 3 bases, with 9 bases lying between them. The CDR3 is 12 residues long. The germline CDR1 and CDR2 sequences are SGHDT and YYEEEE. This CDR3 reads CASSRENYEQYF. In nucleotides, the CDR3 is TGTGCCAGCAGTCGGGAGAACTACGAGCAGTACTTC.

The chain is built from TRBV5-6 and TRBJ2-7; tentative D call: TRBD1 (8 bases). Germline V gene lookup returns CDR1 SGHDT and CDR2 YYEEEE. The CDR3 loop spans 12 amino acids. The V and J ends lost 3 bases and 9 bases respectively, with 13 bases between them. Written as DNA, the CDR3 is TGTGCCAGCAGCTCAACAGGGGGGGCGCAGTACTTC. This codes for CASSSTGGAQYF.

The chain joins TRBV6-6 to TRBJ1-5; 8 nucleotides agree with TRBD1. The CDR3 spans 14 residues. The germline gives CDR1 MNHNY, CDR2 SVGAGI (reference sequence). Trimming at V came to 7 bases and at J to 6 bases, leaving 8 bases not matched to a gene. In DNA, the CDR3 is TGTGCCAGCATCGAGACAGGGGTGAGTCAGCCCCAGCATTTT. Its translation is CASIETGVSQPQHF.

The rearrangement links TRBV7-8 to TRBJ1-2; 8 nucleotides line up with TRBD1. Germline V gene data show CDR1 as SGHVS and CDR2 as FQNEAQ. CDR3 length equals 16 residues. V shed 1 base, J shed 6 bases, and the junction held 10 bases outside the gene matches. CDR3 in DNA: TGTGCCAGCAGCTTAGAGCCCTCAGGGGGCGTCGATGGCTACACCTTC. Amino acid sequence: CASSLEPSGGVDGYTF.

This chain connects TRBV28 to TRBJ1-1; D unresolved. Germline CDR1 is MDHEN and CDR2 is SYDVKM. V shed 6 bases and J shed 2 bases, with 16 bases lying between them. The CDR3 totals 15 residues. CDR3 in amino acids: CASSKSGQYNTEAFF. The CDR3 DNA reads as TGTGCCAGCAGCAAAAGCGGGCAATATAACACTGAAGCTTTCTTT.

V usage is TRBV4-3 and J usage is TRBJ1-2; no clear D. Trimming stripped 6 bases from V and 3 bases from J, with 17 bases between. This CDR3 comprises 15 residues. CDR1 and CDR2 from the germline V gene are LGHNA and YSLEER. In nucleotides, the CDR3 is TGCGCCAGCAGTCTGGGTCCGGGTGTCGACTATGGCTACACCTTC. Protein sequence: CASSLGPGVDYGYTF.

This chain joins TRBV5-6 and TRBJ2-1, with a weak D call TRBD2 (5 bases). This CDR3 region has 12 residues. Trimming shortened V by 4 bases and J by 15 bases, and 17 bases separated the two germline ends. The germline V gene encodes CDR1 SGHDT and CDR2 YYEEEE. CDR3 DNA: TGTGCCAGCAGCCTCCGGGGAACCGTTGTGTTCTTC. It codes for CASSLRGTVVFF.

The chain joins TRBV19 to TRBJ2-5; D is undetermined. The germline V and J ends were trimmed by 10 bases and 5 bases, with 20 bases remaining between them. Germline V lookup: CDR1 LNHDA, CDR2 SQIVND (reference sequence). The CDR3 runs 14 residues. The CDR3 is CANHRKTRWETQYF. CDR3 bases: TGTGCCAACCACCGGAAGACGAGGTGGGAGACCCAGTACTTC.

CDR3: CASSSEDRVNTEAFF. For the CDR3, the DNA is TGTGCCAGCAGTTCGGAGGACAGAGTGAACACTGAAGCTTTCTTT. The chain joins TRBV6-5 to TRBJ1-1; tentative D call: TRBD1 (6 bases). The CDR3 runs to 15 residues. Trimming shortened V by 4 bases and J by 0 bases, and 12 bases separated the two germline ends. Per germline, CDR1 MNHEY and CDR2 SVGAGI.

The V call is TRBV6-1, the J call TRBJ2-3; 8 nucleotides match TRBD1. Germline CDR1 and CDR2: MNHNS and SASEGT. The CDR3 spans 15 residues. The V gene end was trimmed by 7 bases and the J gene end by 4 bases; junction bases not matched to a gene: 10. The CDR3 sequence is CASNLAGGAPDTQYF. CDR3 sequence (DNA): TGTGCCAGCAACCTGGCAGGGGGCGCGCCAGATACGCAGTATTTT.

The chain employs TRBV7-7 and TRBJ2-1; D possibly corresponds to TRBD2 (6 bases). V lost 6 bases to trimming and J lost 5 bases, with 14 bases between them. The CDR3 extends over 14 amino acids. The germline CDR1 and CDR2 sequences are SSHAT and FNYEAQ (reference sequence). The CDR3 here is CASSSFGSHNEQFF. In DNA form, the CDR3 reads TGTGCCAGCAGTAGTTTCGGGAGCCACAATGAGCAGTTCTTC.

The gene calls are TRBV7-9 and TRBJ1-4, with unresolved D. CDR3 length: 13 amino acids. V dropped 5 bases and J dropped 8 bases, with 12 bases sitting between them. Germline assignment: CDR1 SEHNR and CDR2 FQNEAQ (reference sequence). The DNA of the CDR3 is TGTGCCAGCAGCGCTCCAGGTGACGAAAAACTGTTTTTT. It is translated as CASSAPGDEKLFF.

As regards this clone: Relative to the germline gene, one junction end is altered; a read error may explain this. The same CDR3 also results from other DNA sequences found in this sample. This chain uses TRBV5-4 with TRBJ2-7; a weak D match, TRBD2 (5 bases). CDR1 is SGHNT, CDR2 YYREEE, per germline (reference sequence). The CDR3 has 14 residues. This CDR3 is CASSLDGLAPISSF. CDR3 nucleotides: TGTGCCAGCAGCTTGGACGGATTAGCGCCGATTTCTTCCTTC. The variable domain in full, completed from reference TRBV5-4 and TRBJ2-7, reads ETGVTQSPTHLIKTRGQQVTLRCSSQSGHNTVSWYQQALGQGPQFIFQYYREEENGRGNFPPRFSGLQFPNYSSELNVNALELDDSALYLCASSLDGLAPISSFGPGTRLTVT.

V and J are TRBV18 and TRBJ2-7; D possibly corresponds to TRBD1 (6 bases). The CDR3 consists of 14 residues. CDR1 KGHSH and CDR2 LQKENI come from the germline V gene. V was pared by 3 bases and J by 7 bases, with 16 bases between. CDR3 DNA: TGTGCCAGCTCACCGAACAGGGATCTGGGGGAGCAGTACTTC. The encoded protein is CASSPNRDLGEQYF.

This chain's CDR3 is CASSVVAGGLGDTQYF. CDR3 sequence (DNA): TGTGCCAGCAGCGTAGTGGCGGGAGGGTTAGGAGATACGCAGTATTTT. The chain joins TRBV9 to TRBJ2-3; 9 bases agree with TRBD2. The CDR3 sequence is 16 residues long. With 0 bases clipped from V and 5 bases from J, the junction kept 7 bases outside the gene matches. CDR1 and CDR2 (germline): SGDLS, YYNGEE.

This clone occurred a few times. The chain couples TRBV27 to TRBJ1-5; D is possibly TRBD1 (6 bases). The CDR3 is 13 amino acids. The V gene's germline CDR1 is MNHEY and CDR2 SMNVEV (reference sequence). Trimming stripped 5 bases from V and 9 bases from J, with 14 bases between. Here the CDR3 reads CASSGGAERPQHF. The CDR3 nucleotides read TGTGCCAGCAGTGGGGGGGCCGAGCGGCCCCAGCATTTT.

V and J are TRBV6-5 and TRBJ2-7; TRBD1 aligns across 7 bases. Trimming at V came to 2 bases and at J to 0 bases, leaving 7 bases not matched to a gene. Germline assignment: CDR1 MNHEY and CDR2 SVGAGI. This CDR3 region has 16 residues. CDR3 residues: CASSYGQGVPSYEQYF. As DNA, the CDR3 is TGTGCCAGCAGTTACGGGCAGGGGGTCCCCTCCTACGAGCAGTACTTC.

This clone was detected only a few times. CDR3 sequence: CASSFGPLAEQYF. For the CDR3, the DNA is TGTGCCAGCAGCTTTGGCCCCCTGGCCGAGCAGTACTTC. This rearrangement joins TRBV5-4 to TRBJ2-7, with D unresolved. Germline V CDR1 and CDR2: SGHNT, YYREEE (reference sequence). The ends were cut back, 2 bases at V and 6 bases at J, with 12 bases in the middle. The CDR3 is 13 residues long.

The rearrangement joins TRBV5-3 to TRBJ2-7; TRBD1 might be the D (5 bases). TRBV5-3 is assigned to the ORF class and has an uncertain function. The CDR3 is 16 amino acids. V was cut by 4 bases and J by 6 bases, with 23 bases left in between. CDR3 loop: CARSPVGPGQEGEQYF. The CDR3 DNA is TGTGCCAGAAGCCCGGTCGGTCCAGGGCAAGAAGGCGAGCAGTACTTC.

The chain uses TRBV5-1 and TRBJ2-7; TRBD2 matches 7 bases. The CDR3 loop spans 17 amino acids. Trimming at V came to 0 bases and at J to 3 bases, leaving 12 bases not matched to a gene. Germline-derived CDR1 and CDR2 are SGHRS and YFSETQ. CDR3 in amino acids: CASSLGPMGGGGYEQYF. The CDR3 bases are TGCGCCAGCAGCTTGGGTCCTATGGGCGGCGGGGGCTACGAGCAGTACTTC.